The next 4 T cell receptor beta chains were all read from a single sample in a study of T cell clonality in common variable immunodeficiency. This table comes from immunoSEQ multiplex PCR, and its TCRdb copy is limited to in-frame clones, with some not included. The counts give more than 65,000 clones, none of them seen only once; around 0.8% is held by the top ten. Source material: peripheral blood mononuclear cells. Every receptor here comes from a person aged 18-69 years in good health.

This clone was observed many times. The read comes to an end 3 residues before the CDR3 does, leaving the germline J gene to fill in the end. The chain recombines TRBV28 with TRBJ2-1, with 11 bases that match TRBD2. Germline V gives CDR1 MDHEN, CDR2 SYDVKM. V lost 6 bases, J lost 7 bases, and 8 bases stayed unmatched. The CDR3 has 15 amino acids. The CDR3 DNA, read in part, is TGTGCCAGCAGGGAGACTAGCGGGGAGTTTAATGAG. This sequence encodes CASRETSGEFNE. In full, the CDR3 is CASRETSGEFNEQFF.

This clone occurred many times. The observed sequence ends 3 residues before the CDR3 terminus, with the missing tail filled in from the germline J gene. The genes are TRBV10-3 and TRBJ2-1, with D maybe TRBD2 (5 bases). The ends were cut back, 4 bases at V and 0 bases at J, with 10 bases in the middle. The length of the CDR3 is 15 residues. Looked up from germline, CDR1 is ENHRY and CDR2 is SYGVKD. The CDR3 spells CAISGGLDSYNEQFF. The covered CDR3 bases are TGTGCCATCAGTGGCGGACTCGACTCCTACAATGAG.

This clone showed up many times. With the read ending 3 residues before the CDR3 end, the germline J gene is used to fill in that end. The chain couples TRBV6-2 or TRBV6-3 to TRBJ2-1; TRBD1 matches at 9 bases. The V and J ends lost 4 bases and 7 bases, in that order; junction bases with no gene match: 5. The CDR3 is 14 residues long. Per germline, CDR1 MNHEY and CDR2 SVGEGT. The part of the CDR3 DNA that was read is TGTGCCAGCAGTTGGGGACAGGGTACAAATGAG. Translated, it gives CASSWGQGTNE. The entire CDR3 protein is CASSWGQGTNEQFF.

This clone was seen repeatedly, ten times or more. The read ends 3 residues shy of where the CDR3 ends; the end is completed using the germline J gene. The chain carries TRBV29-1 and TRBJ1-2; D is ambiguous. Deletions cut 5 bases from V and 2 bases from J, with 6 bases between. Per the germline V gene, CDR1 is SQVTM and CDR2 is ANQGSEA. The CDR3 runs to 11 residues. The CDR3 bases that were read are TGCAGCGTTTCCCAAAACTATGGC. Residues: CSVSQNYG. The full CDR3 sequence reads CSVSQNYGYTF. Using reference TRBV29-1 and TRBJ1-2 for the parts outside the CDR3, the full variable domain is SAVISQKPSRDICQRGTSLTIQCQVDSQVTMMFWYRQQPGQSLTLIATANQGSEATYESGFVIDKFPISRPNLTFSTLTVSNMSPEDSSIYLCSVSQNYGYTFGSGTRLTVV.